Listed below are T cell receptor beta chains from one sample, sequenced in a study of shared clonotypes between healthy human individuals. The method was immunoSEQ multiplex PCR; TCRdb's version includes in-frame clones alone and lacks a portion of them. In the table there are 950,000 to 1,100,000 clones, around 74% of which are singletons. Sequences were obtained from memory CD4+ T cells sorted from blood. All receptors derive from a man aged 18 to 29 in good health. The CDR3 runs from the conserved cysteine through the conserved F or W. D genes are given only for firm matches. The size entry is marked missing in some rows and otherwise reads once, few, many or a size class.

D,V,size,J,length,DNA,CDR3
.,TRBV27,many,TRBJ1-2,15,TGTGCCAGCAGTTTATCGGGGCGATCGTTCTATGGCTACACCTTC,CASSLSGRSFYGYTF
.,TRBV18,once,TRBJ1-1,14,TGTGCCAGCTCACCACTAACTCTGAACACTGAAGCTTTCTTT,CASSPLTLNTEAFF
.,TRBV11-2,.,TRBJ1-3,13,TGTGCCAGCGAGTTCAGCTCTGGAAACACCATATATTTT,CASEFSSGNTIYF
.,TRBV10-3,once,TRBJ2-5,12,TGTGCCATCAGTGACAGGGAGGAGACCCAGTACTTC,CAISDREETQYF
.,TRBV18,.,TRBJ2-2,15,TGTGCCAGCTCACCACGGACACCCAACACCGGGGAGCTGTTTTTT,CASSPRTPNTGELFF
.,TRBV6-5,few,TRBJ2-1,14,TGTGCCAGCAGGCGCCCCGAGTCCTACAATGAGCAGTTCTTC,CASRRPESYNEQFF
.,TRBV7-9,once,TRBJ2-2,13,TGTGCCAGCAGCTTATCCCAATCCGGGGAGCTGTTTTTT,CASSLSQSGELFF
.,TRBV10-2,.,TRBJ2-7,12,TGCGCCAGCAGTGCAGGCTTCGCCGAGCAGTACTTC,CASSAGFAEQYF
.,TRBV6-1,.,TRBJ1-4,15,TGTGCCAGCAGTGAGGACTTGCTCTTGACGGGGAAACTGTTTTTT,CASSEDLLLTGKLFF
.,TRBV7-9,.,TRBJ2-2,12,TGTGCCAGCAGCTCCAGTGGGGGGGAGCTGTTTTTT,CASSSSGGELFF
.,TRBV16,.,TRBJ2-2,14,TGTGCCAGCAGCCAATTCGGGGCCAGCGGGGAGCTGTTTTTT,CASSQFGASGELFF
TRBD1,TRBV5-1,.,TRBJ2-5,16,TGCGCCAGCAGCTTGGGCGATTCAGGGGGTATACAGACCCAGTACTTC,CASSLGDSGGIQTQYF
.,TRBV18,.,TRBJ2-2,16,TGTGCCAGCTCCCCTAGGACAGCCGTGAACACCGGGGAGCTGTTTTTT,CASSPRTAVNTGELFF
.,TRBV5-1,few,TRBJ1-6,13,TGCGCCAGCAGCTTGATTAGGGATTCACCCCTCCACTTT,CASSLIRDSPLHF
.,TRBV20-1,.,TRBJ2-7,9,TGCAGTGCCGCTTACGAGCAGTACTTC,CSAAYEQYF
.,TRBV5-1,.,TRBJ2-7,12,TGCGCCAGCAGCTTGGGAGGGGCCGAGCAGTACTTC,CASSLGGAEQYF
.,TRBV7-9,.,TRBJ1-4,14,TGTGCCAGCAGCTCAACCAGGGGCGGGGAAAAACTGTTTTTT,CASSSTRGGEKLFF
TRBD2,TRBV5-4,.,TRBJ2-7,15,TGTGCCAGCAGCGCGGGGGGAGGGAGCTCCTACGAGCAGTACTTC,CASSAGGGSSYEQYF
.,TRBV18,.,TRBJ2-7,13,TGTGCCAGCTCACCATCGGCCGGGAACGAGCAGTACTTC,CASSPSAGNEQYF
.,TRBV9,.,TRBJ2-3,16,TGTGCCAGCAGCTTACAGGGAACGCCCAGCACAGATACGCAGTATTTT,CASSLQGTPSTDTQYF
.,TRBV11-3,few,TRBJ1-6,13,TGTGCCAGCAGCTGGACGGTGAATTCACCCCTCCACTTT,CASSWTVNSPLHF
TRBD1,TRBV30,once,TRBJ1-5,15,TGTGCCTGGAGTGTCGGGGGACAGTCCAATCAGCCCCAGCATTTT,CAWSVGGQSNQPQHF
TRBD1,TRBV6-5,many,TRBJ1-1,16,TGTGCCAGCAGTTACTCGACAGGGGGCGCGGGCACTGAAGCTTTCTTT,CASSYSTGGAGTEAFF
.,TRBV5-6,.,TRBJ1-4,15,TGTGCCAGCAGCATACGGACAGTAAGAAGTGAAAAACTGTTTTTT,CASSIRTVRSEKLFF
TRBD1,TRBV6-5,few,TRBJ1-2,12,TGTGCCAGCAGCCGACCAGGGGGAGCGGACACCTTC,CASSRPGGADTF
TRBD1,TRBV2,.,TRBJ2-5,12,TGTGCCAGCAGTGGAGGGACAGCCCCCCAGTACTTC,CASSGGTAPQYF
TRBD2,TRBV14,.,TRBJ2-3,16,TGTGCCAGCAGCTCCCACGGGACTAGCGGAACAGATACGCAGTATTTT,CASSSHGTSGTDTQYF
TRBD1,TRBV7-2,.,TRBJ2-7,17,TGTGCCAGCAGCTTAGACAGTGTCGGGACAGGGGAGTACGAGCAGTACTTC,CASSLDSVGTGEYEQYF
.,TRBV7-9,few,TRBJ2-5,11,TGTGCCAGCGGGACGGTGGAGACCCAGTACTTC,CASGTVETQYF
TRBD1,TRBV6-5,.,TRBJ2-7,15,TGTGCCAGCAGTTACTCGACGGGACAGAGCTACGAGCAGTACTTC,CASSYSTGQSYEQYF
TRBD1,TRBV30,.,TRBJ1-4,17,TGTGCCTGGAGTGTGGAACAGGGGGCCGGTTTATTGGAAAAACTGTTTTTT,CAWSVEQGAGLLEKLFF
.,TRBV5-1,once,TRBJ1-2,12,TGCGCCAGCAGCCAGGAGAACTATGGCTACACCTTC,CASSQENYGYTF
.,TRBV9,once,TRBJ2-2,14,TGTGCCAGCAGCTTAGGGGCTATCACCGGGGAGCTGTTTTTT,CASSLGAITGELFF
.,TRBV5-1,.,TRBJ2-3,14,TGCGCCAGCAGCCTAAGACTAGTGGCGGATACGCAGTATTTT,CASSLRLVADTQYF
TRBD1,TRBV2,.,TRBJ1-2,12,TGTGCCAGCAGTACCGGGACAGGGGGAAACACCTTC,CASSTGTGGNTF
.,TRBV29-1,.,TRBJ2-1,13,TGCAGCGGTGGGTCGGAGGGTATCAATGAGCAGTTCTTC,CSGGSEGINEQFF
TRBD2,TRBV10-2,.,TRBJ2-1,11,TGCGCCAGCAGCGGGAGGACGAAGCAGTTCTTC,CASSGRTKQFF
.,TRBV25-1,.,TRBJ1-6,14,TGTGCCAGCAGGGATACAGGGTATAATTCACCCCTCCACTTT,CASRDTGYNSPLHF
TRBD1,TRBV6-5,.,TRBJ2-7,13,TGTGCCAGCAGGCCAGGGGGAAGATACGAGCAGTACTTC,CASRPGGRYEQYF
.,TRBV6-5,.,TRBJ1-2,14,TGTGCCAGCTCTGGGGGGTTGGCGCCCTATGGCTACACCTTC,CASSGGLAPYGYTF
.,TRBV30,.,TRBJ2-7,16,TGTGCCTGGAGTGTAGGGGGGAGAATCATAACCTACGAGCAGCACTTC,CAWSVGGRIITYEQHF
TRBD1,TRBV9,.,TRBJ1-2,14,TGTGCCAGCAGCGTGGACAGGGGGAAGTATGGCTACACCTTC,CASSVDRGKYGYTF
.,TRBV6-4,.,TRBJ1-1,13,TGTGCCAGCAGTAAACTAATGAACACTGAAGCTTTCTTT,CASSKLMNTEAFF
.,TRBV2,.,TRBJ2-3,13,TGTGCCAGCAGCCAAAGACCGACAGATACGCAGTATTTT,CASSQRPTDTQYF
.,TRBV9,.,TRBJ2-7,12,TGTGCCAGCAGCCGTCACTCCTACGAGCAGTACTTC,CASSRHSYEQYF